This TCR beta chain was retrieved from a study of blood T cell repertoires in COVID-19. The overall study: The United States, Italy and Spain supplied acute and convalescent COVID-19 samples. The cDNA or gDNA used as material had been derived from T cells, B-cell-depleted T cells, or PBMCs.

As originally analysed: Cell counts per sample came from amplifying reference gene primers. The assay was immunoSEQ multiplex PCR, and TCRdb's table has in-frame clones only and misses some. The D gene and trimming were derived from the DNA, and the V and J assignments and clone size from that table. The top ten clones hold less than 2% of a sample with about 93,000 clones, under 90% of them seen once. CDR1 and CDR2 from the germline V gene are MDHEN and SYDVKM. Trimming stripped 7 bases from V and 0 bases from J, with 13 bases between. The CDR3 is made up of 14 amino acids. This clonotype was obtained from a human donor with active COVID-19. The donor label of this sample is uncertain. The sequenced material came from peripheral blood. The V call is TRBV28, the J call TRBJ2-7, with a tentative D call TRBD2 (6 bases). CDR3 protein: CASKGQGGSYEQYF. In DNA form, the CDR3 reads TGTGCCAGCAAAGGTCAGGGAGGCTCCTACGAGCAGTACTTC.